The 27 T cell receptor beta chains listed next were all sequenced from one sample in a study of beta chain features in type 1 diabetes. Sequenced material consisted of expressed TCRB transcripts (all of the isolated RNA was reverse transcribed). Sequencing used immunoSEQ multiplex PCR; TCRdb keeps in-frame clones, though not all of them. The sample records 310,000 or so clones, over 12% being singletons. No antigen has been identified for these receptors. Study outcomes and limitations: Type 1 diabetes patients had TCRB CDR3s that were shorter (moderately but significantly so) in all four CD4+ subsets.

The sequencing sample was made of naive CD4+ T cells from blood. Receptor source: a man aged 18 to 30 with type 1 diabetes.

This clone occurred a few times. The rearrangement joins TRBV4-1 to TRBJ2-1; TRBD2 matches 10 bases. The length of the CDR3 is 15 residues. Germline V lookup: CDR1 MGHRA, CDR2 YSYEKL. V trimming: 2 bases; J trimming: 7 bases; junction bases outside the gene matches: 5. The CDR3 nucleotides read TGCGCCAGCAGCCAACCGACTAGCGGGCATAATGAGCAGTTCTTC. Protein product: CASSQPTSGHNEQFF.

This clone was seen more than once but under ten times. The chain is built from TRBV9 and TRBJ2-3; 10 bases align to TRBD2. CDR1 SGDLS and CDR2 YYNGEE come from the germline V gene. This CDR3 has 14 amino acids. V dropped 4 bases and J dropped 6; count of bases not matched to a gene: 5. The CDR3 DNA reads TGTGCCAGCAGCCCTAGCGGGAGCGCGGATACGCAGTATTTT. Its protein product is CASSPSGSADTQYF. Based on the CDR3 plus reference TRBV9 and TRBJ2-3, the full variable domain is DSGVTQTPKHLITATGQRVTLRCSPRSGDLSVYWYQQSLDQGLQFLIQYYNGEERAKGNILERFSAQQFPDLHSELNLSSLELGDSALYFCASSPSGSADTQYFGPGTRLTVL.

This clone was counted only a few times. V and J are TRBV27 and TRBJ2-7, with 7 bases aligning to TRBD1. The germline CDR1 and CDR2 sequences are MNHEY and SMNVEV (reference sequence). CDR3 length: 15 residues. Germline trimming cut 5 bases from V and 4 bases from J; bases unmatched to any gene: 11. CDR3 DNA: TGTGCCAGCAGTCGATACTACAGGGGTCAGTACGAGCAGTACTTC. Its translation is CASSRYYRGQYEQYF.

This clone was detected only a few times. The genes are TRBV18 and TRBJ1-2; a weak D match, TRBD1 (5 bases). The V end was cut by 4 bases, the J end by 1 base, with 7 bases between. This CDR3 contains 13 residues. In germline, CDR1 is KGHSH, CDR2 LQKENI. The CDR3 nucleotides read TGTGCCAGCTCACACGACAGTAACTATGGCTACACCTTC. It encodes CASSHDSNYGYTF.

This chain joins TRBV14 and TRBJ2-3, with 9 bases that match TRBD1. Germline trimming cut 4 bases from V and 2 bases from J; bases unmatched to any gene: 13. The V gene's germline CDR1 is SGHDN and CDR2 FVKESK. The CDR3 has 18 amino acids. The CDR3 sequence is CASSPGQGKAYFTDTQYF. As DNA, the CDR3 is TGTGCCAGCAGCCCGGGACAGGGAAAGGCCTACTTCACAGATACGCAGTATTTT.

The table lists this clone with a few counts. This rearrangement joins TRBV5-1 to TRBJ1-1, with D possibly matching TRBD1 (6 bases). Germline CDR1 reads SGHRS; CDR2 reads YFSETQ. Trimming cost V 0 bases and J 0 bases, with 18 bases left between them. The CDR3 is 18 amino acids. The CDR3 region has the DNA TGCGCCAGCAGCTTGGCGCAATACAGGGACCGCATGAACACTGAAGCTTTCTTT. It encodes CASSLAQYRDRMNTEAFF.

This clone was observed a handful of times. The rearrangement joins TRBV29-1 to TRBJ1-2; 10 positions match TRBD1. Germline V gene lookup returns CDR1 SQVTM and CDR2 ANQGSEA. V shed 3 bases, J shed 2 bases, and the junction held 0 bases outside the gene matches. The CDR3 is made up of 13 amino acids. CDR3 sequence: CSVEGQGNYGYTF. The CDR3 DNA is TGCAGCGTTGAGGGACAGGGGAACTATGGCTACACCTTC.

J is TRBJ2-2 and V is TRBV29-1; 8 bases are shared with TRBD1. The CDR3 has 14 residues. Unmatched junction bases numbered 10, after V lost 7 bases and J lost 6 bases. Germline V CDR1 and CDR2: SQVTM, ANQGSEA. This CDR3 is CSARRGQDSGELFF. In nucleotides, the CDR3 is TGCAGCGCCAGACGGGGACAGGACTCCGGGGAGCTGTTTTTT.

This clone has only a few counts. The rearrangement links TRBV19 to TRBJ2-1; a possible D gene is TRBD1 (6 bases). V lost 4 bases and J lost 10, with 11 bases in between. The germline V gene encodes CDR1 LNHDA and CDR2 SQIVND (reference sequence). The CDR3 has 12 amino acids. In nucleotides, the CDR3 is TGTGCCAGTAGTACCAGGACAGAAGAGCAGTTCTTC. Its translation is CASSTRTEEQFF.

The chain carries TRBV5-4 and TRBJ2-5, with TRBD1 matching over 10 bases. This CDR3 is built from 14 residues. Germline CDR1 reads SGHNT; CDR2 reads YYREEE (reference sequence). V dropped 4 bases and J dropped 4; count of bases not matched to a gene: 4. This CDR3 reads CASSLTGGGETQYF. In DNA form, the CDR3 reads TGTGCCAGCAGCCTGACAGGGGGCGGAGAGACCCAGTACTTC.

V usage is TRBV29-1 and J usage is TRBJ2-3; tentatively, D is TRBD2 (6 bases). With 3 bases removed from V and 5 bases from J, the gap between germline ends came to 9 bases. CDR1 and CDR2 from the germline V gene are SQVTM and ANQGSEA. This CDR3 is 12 amino acids long. CDR3 residues: CSVDMGGDTQYF. The CDR3 coding sequence is TGCAGCGTTGATATGGGAGGAGATACGCAGTATTTT.

The V and J genes are TRBV6-5 and TRBJ1-2; 10 bases align to TRBD1. CDR3 size: 14 residues. Germline loops: CDR1 MNHEY, CDR2 SVGAGI. The V gene end was trimmed by 5 bases and the J gene end by 5 bases; junction bases not matched to a gene: 5. CDR3: CASSPDRGDYGYTF. CDR3 in DNA: TGTGCCAGCAGTCCGGACAGGGGGGATTATGGCTACACCTTC.

The table lists this clone with a few counts. The V call is TRBV19, the J call TRBJ2-6, with unresolved D. Germline values: CDR1 LNHDA, CDR2 SQIVND (reference sequence). This CDR3 spans 15 amino acids. Trimming took 4 bases from V and 4 from J, leaving 11 bases between them. The CDR3 DNA reads as TGTGCCAGTAGTAAGACGGGTAACGGGGCCAACGTCCTGACTTTC. Translating gives CASSKTGNGANVLTF. Complete variable domain (other parts from reference TRBV19 and TRBJ2-6): DGGITQSPKYLFRKEGQNVTLSCEQNLNHDAMYWYRQDPGQGLRLIYYSQIVNDFQKGDIAEGYSVSREKKESFPLTVTSAQKNPTAFYLCASSKTGNGANVLTFGAGSRLTVL.

The rearrangement links TRBV5-1 to TRBJ2-2; possible D gene TRBD2, 6 bases. The CDR3 spans 16 residues. V gave up 0 bases and J gave up 4 bases, with 13 bases separating them. CDR1 is SGHRS, CDR2 YFSETQ, per germline. CDR3: CASSLAGGDTTGELFF. The CDR3 DNA reads TGCGCCAGCAGCTTGGCCGGCGGGGATACCACCGGGGAGCTGTTTTTT. The full variable domain, with the rest looked up from reference TRBV5-1 and TRBJ2-2, is KAGVTQTPRYLIKTRGQQVTLSCSPISGHRSVSWYQQTPGQGLQFLFEYFSETQRNKGNFPGRFSGRQFSNSRSEMNVSTLELGDSALYLCASSLAGGDTTGELFFGEGSRLTVL.

This clone occurred a few times. This chain connects TRBV18 to TRBJ1-5; D is unclear. The CDR3 extends over 14 amino acids. The V gene lost 2 bases and the J gene lost 0 bases, with 5 bases spanning the gap. Germline V gene lookup returns CDR1 KGHSH and CDR2 LQKENI. CDR3 bases: TGTGCCAGCTCACCAACTTATAGCAATCAGCCCCAGCATTTT. Translated: CASSPTYSNQPQHF.

The chain combines TRBV19 with TRBJ2-1, with 9 positions matching TRBD1. The CDR3 sequence is 16 residues long. CDR1 is LNHDA and CDR2 is SQIVND in the germline V gene (reference sequence). Trimming took 3 bases from V and 5 from J; bases not matched to a gene: 8. The CDR3 here is CASSMATGGRNNEQFF. CDR3 coding DNA: TGTGCCAGTAGTATGGCGACAGGGGGGCGAAACAATGAGCAGTTCTTC.

The CDR3 DNA reads TGTGCCAGCAGTCTCCGTCAGGGCGTCTACGAGCAGTACTTC. Protein: CASSLRQGVYEQYF. The V call is TRBV6-6, the J call TRBJ2-7; possible D gene TRBD1, 5 bases. The CDR3 loop spans 14 amino acids. CDR1 and CDR2 (germline): MNHNY, SVGAGI (reference sequence). Between the trimmed V and J ends, which lost 5 bases and 3 bases, there was a span of 14 bases.

This sequence joins TRBV5-1 and TRBJ2-7; possibly TRBD2 for D (5 bases). V lost 0 bases, J lost 2 bases, and 12 bases lay in between. The CDR3 runs 15 residues. Germline CDR1 and CDR2: SGHRS and YFSETQ. CDR3 region: CASSLDSLATYEQYF. The CDR3 nucleotides read TGCGCCAGCAGCTTGGACTCATTAGCGACCTACGAGCAGTACTTC.

The rearrangement joins TRBV10-3 to TRBJ2-1; D possibly corresponds to TRBD2 (6 bases). With 8 bases removed from V and 7 bases from J, the gap between germline ends came to 9 bases. The CDR3 sequence is 11 residues long. In germline, CDR1 is ENHRY, CDR2 SYGVKD. The CDR3 spells CAILAGNEQFF. The CDR3, as DNA: TGTGCCATCTTGGCGGGGAATGAGCAGTTCTTC.

The chain carries TRBV15 and TRBJ2-7; 7 bases fit TRBD2. Per germline, CDR1 LNHNV and CDR2 YYDKDF (reference sequence). The ends lost 0 bases at V and 1 base at J; junction bases unmatched: 6. This CDR3 comprises 16 residues. The CDR3 loop reads CATSRDTWEGSYEQYF. The CDR3 coding sequence is TGTGCCACCAGCAGAGATACGTGGGAGGGTTCCTACGAGCAGTACTTC.

This chain joins TRBV11-2 and TRBJ2-1; a weak D match, TRBD1 (5 bases). Trimming shortened V by 5 bases and J by 10 bases, and 9 bases separated the two germline ends. The CDR3 covers 11 residues. Germline V gives CDR1 SGHAT, CDR2 FQNNGV. This CDR3 is CASSQGREQFF. The CDR3 DNA is TGTGCCAGCAGCCAGGGTCGAGAGCAGTTCTTC.

In this sample, this clone turned up a few times. The chain couples TRBV7-9 to TRBJ2-1; 7 bases are a match to TRBD2. This CDR3 is 16 amino acids long. Trimming took 5 bases from V and 3 from J; bases not matched to a gene: 10. Germline assignment: CDR1 SEHNR and CDR2 FQNEAQ (reference sequence). CDR3 nucleotides: TGTGCCAGCAGCGCCCGAGGAAGCGGGGACTACAATGAGCAGTTCTTC. Translated, it gives CASSARGSGDYNEQFF. The full variable domain, with the rest looked up from reference TRBV7-9 and TRBJ2-1, is DTGVSQNPRHKITKRGQNVTFRCDPISEHNRLYWYRQTLGQGPEFLTYFQNEAQLEKSRLLSDRFSAERPKGSFSTLEIQRTEQGDSAMYLCASSARGSGDYNEQFFGPGTRLTVL.

The chain uses TRBV11-2 and TRBJ2-7; 7 nucleotides agree with TRBD1. CDR3 length: 14 amino acids. V was clipped by 5 bases and J by 1 base; unmatched bases: 5. CDR1 SGHAT and CDR2 FQNNGV come from the germline V gene. CDR3 sequence reads: CASSLPGQSYEQYF. As DNA, the CDR3 is TGTGCCAGCAGCCTACCGGGACAGTCCTACGAGCAGTACTTC.

This clone has just a few counts. The J gene is TRBJ1-5, the V gene TRBV5-4; D is unresolved. The CDR3 consists of 15 residues. Deletions cut 4 bases from V and 8 bases from J, with 19 bases between. Germline-derived CDR1 and CDR2 are SGHNT and YYREEE (reference sequence). CDR3 protein: CASSHYPGSGEPQHF. CDR3 DNA sequence: TGTGCCAGCAGCCACTACCCGGGTTCCGGCGAGCCCCAGCATTTT.

The genes are TRBV27 and TRBJ2-7; 9 nucleotides match TRBD1. V shed 5 bases and J 5 bases; nucleotides not matched to a gene: 13. The CDR3 contains 16 residues. CDR1 is MNHEY and CDR2 is SMNVEV in the germline V gene (reference sequence). CDR3 protein: CASSARFTGGRDEQYF. CDR3 DNA: TGTGCCAGCAGTGCAAGGTTTACAGGGGGCCGCGACGAGCAGTACTTC.

V is TRBV4-3 and J is TRBJ2-7, with D perhaps matching TRBD1 (7 bases). The CDR3 has 17 residues. V was shortened by 0 bases and J by 4 bases, with 19 bases between the two germline ends. Germline-derived CDR1 and CDR2 are LGHNA and YSLEER. Here the CDR3 DNA reads TGCGCCAGCAGCCAAGATCTTCAGGGGGGAGGTTCGTACGAGCAGTACTTC. Translated: CASSQDLQGGGSYEQYF.

This clone was picked up a small number of times. The chain joins TRBV28 to TRBJ1-2; D remains unclear. V was clipped by 6 bases and J by 4 bases, with 12 bases between them. This CDR3 is built from 13 residues. Per the germline V gene, CDR1 is MDHEN and CDR2 is SYDVKM. In DNA form, the CDR3 reads TGTGCCAGCAGAGAGCGAGGATTCTATGGCTACACCTTC. Protein product: CASRERGFYGYTF.